Sequencing of this T cell receptor beta chain was carried out in a study of OX40 agonist ivuxolimab in advanced cancers. Libraries were prepared by immunoSEQ multiplex PCR; TCRdb keeps only in-frame clonotypes and omits some of them. The sample carries about 79,000 clones, just over 85% recorded once. Only a few counts were recorded for this clone. CDR1 is LNHDA, CDR2 SQIVND, per germline (reference sequence). V shed 6 bases and J shed 0 bases, with 12 bases lying between them. CDR3 size: 16 residues. The chain uses TRBV19 and TRBJ2-6; D is possibly TRBD2 (6 bases). This sequence originates from an adult with an advanced solid tumor such as melanoma, head and neck, liver or kidney cancer. This material consisted of CD4+ or CD8+ T cells sorted from blood, taken in a trial of the OX40 agonist ivuxolimab. In DNA, the CDR3 is TGTGCCAGTAGAGGTATCGGGGGCTCTGGGGCCAACGTCCTGACTTTC. Its translation: CASRGIGGSGANVLTF.